The 27 T cell receptor beta chains presented below share a single source sample, sequenced in a study of cytomegalovirus exposure and HLA in healthy donors (dated by TCRdb to 2015 to 2018). The library was made by the immunoSEQ multiplex PCR assay. For the multiplex PCR, a mixture combining 60 forward primers for TCR Vbeta segments and 13 reverse primers for TCR Jbeta segments was used. In TCRdb, the immuneACCESS table is reduced to in-frame sequences with V and J assigned. These tables do not hold every clone; where another copy was compared, an unresolved V gene accounts for under half, and the others remain unexplained. In this sample the table shows 100,000 to 120,000 clones, roughly 13% of which occur a single time. The ten largest make up 16% of the sample. The sequenced sample consisted of PBMCs. Receptors were obtained from a man in his forties or fifties in good health and CMV-seropositive.

This clone was recorded a few times. V is TRBV25-1 and J is TRBJ2-7; TRBD1 matches 7 bases. The V and J ends lost 4 bases and 3 bases, in that order; junction bases with no gene match: 9. CDR3 length: 15 amino acids. Germline V gene sequence: CDR1 MGHDK, CDR2 SYGVNS. The CDR3 DNA follows: TGTGCCAGCAGTGCCATGGGAGCAGGGGGCTACGAGCAGTACTTC. Its translation: CASSAMGAGGYEQYF.

This clone has only a few counts. V and J are TRBV6-6 and TRBJ2-5; TRBD1 matches 8 bases. There are 14 residues in the CDR3. V lost 6 bases and J lost 4; bases outside the gene matches: 7. Germline V lookup: CDR1 MNHNY, CDR2 SVGAGI (reference sequence). The CDR3 loop is CASRATGGSETQYF. The CDR3, as DNA: TGTGCCAGCAGGGCAACAGGGGGATCAGAGACCCAGTACTTC.

This chain links TRBV6-5 with TRBJ1-5, with D possibly matching TRBD1 (5 bases). Germline loops: CDR1 MNHEY, CDR2 SVGAGI. V was pared by 2 bases and J by 7 bases, with 9 bases between. The CDR3 runs 13 residues. The CDR3 is CASSYRGGQPQHF. In nucleotides, the CDR3 is TGTGCCAGCAGTTACAGGGGAGGACAGCCCCAGCATTTT.

This clone was observed a handful of times. CDR3 sequence: CASSYSGLAAYEQYF. The CDR3 coding sequence is TGTGCCAGCAGTTACTCGGGGCTAGCGGCCTACGAGCAGTACTTC. J is TRBJ2-7 and V is TRBV6-5; 7 nucleotides agree with TRBD2. The length of the CDR3 is 15 residues. After removal of 0 bases from V and 2 bases from J, the junction contained 4 bases not matched to a gene. Germline CDR1 reads MNHEY; CDR2 reads SVGAGI.

This chain joins TRBV15 and TRBJ1-2, with D possibly being TRBD1 (5 bases). The V gene's germline CDR1 is LNHNV and CDR2 YYDKDF (reference sequence). The germline V and J ends were trimmed by 10 bases and 7 bases, with 22 bases remaining between them. The CDR3 is 14 residues long. CDR3 sequence reads: CASSPADRGGGYTF. The DNA for the CDR3 is TGTGCCAGCTCCCCCGCGGACCGGGGGGGTGGCTACACCTTC.

The V and J genes are TRBV5-1 and TRBJ2-2; D call uncertain. CDR1 is SGHRS, CDR2 YFSETQ, per germline. The CDR3 is 13 residues long. Between the trimmed V and J ends, which lost 5 bases and 5 bases, there was a span of 10 bases. CDR3 amino acids: CASRITLTGELFF. CDR3 nucleotides: TGCGCCAGCAGAATTACATTAACCGGGGAGCTGTTTTTT.

CDR3 sequence reads: CASSPGTGPNEKLFF. The CDR3 DNA follows: TGCGCCAGCAGCCCCGGGACAGGGCCTAATGAAAAACTGTTTTTT. This chain connects TRBV5-1 to TRBJ1-4, with 9 nucleotides matching TRBD1. J lost 3 bases, V lost 4 bases, and 4 bases had no gene match. The CDR3 loop spans 15 amino acids. Per germline, CDR1 SGHRS and CDR2 YFSETQ.

The sample holds a few counts of this clone. The chain joins TRBV7-8 to TRBJ2-5; no clear D gene. The DNA end lines up better with TRBJ2-7; the J call may be wrong. Germline-derived CDR1 and CDR2 are SGHVS and FQNEAQ. The CDR3 loop spans 11 amino acids. The CDR3 is CASSFSHEQYF. CDR3 in DNA: TGTGCCAGCAGCTTTTCGCACGAGCAGTACTTC.

This clone was observed a handful of times. This sequence joins TRBV19 and TRBJ2-7; no clear D. Germline V gene data show CDR1 as LNHDA and CDR2 as SQIVND (reference sequence). This CDR3 comprises 13 residues. Trimming removed 0 bases at V and 6 bases at J, with 9 bases between. In nucleotides, the CDR3 is TGTGCCAGTAGTATAGAGGCATCTGGCGAGCAGTACTTC. It codes for CASSIEASGEQYF.

This clone was seen a few times. The V call is TRBV18, the J call TRBJ1-2; no reliable D call. With 1 base removed from V and 3 bases from J, the gap between germline ends came to 9 bases. This CDR3 region has 14 residues. Looked up from germline, CDR1 is KGHSH and CDR2 is LQKENI. The CDR3 reads CASSPLKEDYGYTF. The CDR3 DNA is TGTGCCAGCTCACCACTAAAGGAGGACTATGGCTACACCTTC.

This clone occurred a few times. This sequence joins TRBV9 and TRBJ2-3, with D perhaps TRBD2 (5 bases). Per the germline V gene, CDR1 is SGDLS and CDR2 is YYNGEE. This CDR3 has 16 amino acids. Trimming took 4 bases from V and 2 from J, leaving 17 bases between them. CDR3 nucleotides: TGTGCCAGCAGCCCCTTAACCCAGCGGTACACAGATACGCAGTATTTT. Protein product: CASSPLTQRYTDTQYF.

The sample holds a few counts of this clone. The chain is built from TRBV18 and TRBJ2-1, with 10 positions matching TRBD2. Germline V CDR1 and CDR2: KGHSH, LQKENI. The trim removed 3 bases at V and 7 bases at J, leaving 3 bases unmatched. The CDR3 runs to 14 residues. Here the CDR3 DNA reads TGTGCCAGCTCACCGCTACTAGCGGGAAATGAGCAGTTCTTC. It is translated as CASSPLLAGNEQFF.

In its sample, this clone was seen a few times. The CDR3 DNA reads as TGTGCCAGCAGCTTAGGCGGCAGGGAAGGAACCTACGAGCAGTACTTC. Residues: CASSLGGREGTYEQYF. This sequence joins TRBV11-2 and TRBJ2-7; tentative D call: TRBD1 (5 bases). Trimming left V 1 base short and J 2 bases short, with 15 bases between. CDR1 and CDR2 (germline): SGHAT, FQNNGV. The CDR3 is 16 residues long.

The table lists this clone with a few counts. The genes are TRBV18 and TRBJ2-5; D perhaps matches TRBD2 (6 bases). Germline CDR1 and CDR2: KGHSH and LQKENI. Trimming cost V 5 bases and J 2 bases, with 12 bases left between them. The CDR3 is 14 residues long. CDR3 nucleotide sequence: TGTGCCAGCTCATCCGGGACTTTACAAGAGACCCAGTACTTC. Translated: CASSSGTLQETQYF.

V usage is TRBV7-8 and J usage is TRBJ1-1; D is ambiguous. V dropped 5 bases and J dropped 1 base, with 11 bases sitting between them. The CDR3 extends over 14 amino acids. Germline CDR1 SGHVS, CDR2 FQNEAQ. This CDR3 reads CASSQSSGNTEAFF. The CDR3, as DNA: TGTGCCAGCAGCCAGTCGTCGGGGAACACTGAAGCTTTCTTT.

The chain combines TRBV19 with TRBJ2-2; 8 bases match TRBD1. The CDR3 runs 14 residues. J lost 6 bases, V lost 5 bases, and 5 bases had no gene match. Germline loops: CDR1 LNHDA, CDR2 SQIVND (reference sequence). CDR3 nucleotide sequence: TGTGCCAGTAGTTGGCAGGGGGCGCCCGGGGAGCTGTTTTTT. Its translation is CASSWQGAPGELFF.

This clone occurred a few times. The V and J genes are TRBV30 and TRBJ2-5; the match to TRBD2 covers 8 bases. The J call is doubtful: the DNA matches TRBJ2-7 better. Germline CDR1 is GTSNPN and CDR2 is SVGIG (reference sequence). This CDR3 region has 14 residues. The CDR3 nucleotides are TGTGCCTGGAGAGGGCGGGAGGTCATCTACGAGCAGTACTTC. Protein product: CAWRGREVIYEQYF.

CDR3 loop: CASSYATGVSEKLFF. The CDR3 DNA reads as TGTGCCAGCAGTTACGCAACAGGGGTTAGTGAAAAACTGTTTTTT. The chain links TRBV6-5 to TRBJ1-4; 7 positions match TRBD1. The CDR3 spans 15 residues. V shed 2 bases, J shed 7 bases, and the junction held 7 bases outside the gene matches. Germline V gives CDR1 MNHEY, CDR2 SVGAGI.

The rearrangement joins TRBV27 to TRBJ2-7; maybe TRBD1 (6 bases). V lost 7 bases and J lost 3, with 19 bases in between. The CDR3 has 15 amino acids. Germline V CDR1 and CDR2: MNHEY, SMNVEV (reference sequence). DNA of the CDR3: TGTGCCAGCACCTCCAAAAGTGTCAGGGGCTACGAGCAGTACTTC. Its translation is CASTSKSVRGYEQYF.

This clone has a handful of counts. This sequence joins TRBV5-1 and TRBJ1-1, with 8 bases aligning to TRBD1. V trimming: 4 bases; J trimming: 9 bases; junction bases outside the gene matches: 11. The V gene's germline CDR1 is SGHRS and CDR2 YFSETQ. This CDR3 is built from 14 residues. For the CDR3, the DNA is TGCGCCAGCAGCCCGGGACAGGATCGGGAAAAAGCTTTCTTT. Its translation: CASSPGQDREKAFF. The whole variable domain, filled in from reference TRBV5-1 and TRBJ1-1, reads KAGVTQTPRYLIKTRGQQVTLSCSPISGHRSVSWYQQTPGQGLQFLFEYFSETQRNKGNFPGRFSGRQFSNSRSEMNVSTLELGDSALYLCASSPGQDREKAFFGQGTRLTVV.

The rearrangement joins TRBV19 to TRBJ2-3, with no clear D. Germline CDR1 reads LNHDA; CDR2 reads SQIVND (reference sequence). The V end was cut by 1 base, the J end by 3 bases, with 17 bases between. The CDR3 extends over 17 amino acids. For the CDR3, the DNA is TGTGCCAGTAGTATAGGAGACTGGCGGAGTCGTACAGATACGCAGTATTTT. It is translated as CASSIGDWRSRTDTQYF.

This clone was observed a few times. This chain connects TRBV7-7 to TRBJ2-5; 8 bases align to TRBD1. This CDR3 is 17 amino acids long. Germline V gene sequence: CDR1 SSHAT, CDR2 FNYEAQ (reference sequence). V was pared by 5 bases and J by 1 base, with 12 bases of the junction left unmatched. The CDR3 DNA reads TGTGCCAGCAGCCAAGGACAGGGAACATACGTCCAAGAGACCCAGTACTTC. Translation: CASSQGQGTYVQETQYF.

The chain combines TRBV27 with TRBJ1-1; D remains unclear. Germline V gene sequence: CDR1 MNHEY, CDR2 SMNVEV (reference sequence). This CDR3 region has 13 residues. V was cut by 5 bases and J by 1 base, with 8 bases left in between. CDR3 nucleotide sequence: TGTGCCAGCAGTGCCGGGAAGAACACTGAAGCTTTCTTT. Its translation is CASSAGKNTEAFF.

This clone was found a few times. The rearrangement joins TRBV5-8 to TRBJ1-5; 7 nucleotides match TRBD1. This CDR3 region has 15 residues. Looked up from germline, CDR1 is SGHTS and CDR2 is YDEGEE. The V gene end was trimmed by 4 bases and the J gene end by 7 bases; junction bases not matched to a gene: 11. This chain's CDR3 is CASSAGRSGGQPQHF. In nucleotides, the CDR3 is TGTGCCAGCAGCGCGGGGCGGTCAGGGGGACAGCCCCAGCATTTT.

Only a few counts were recorded for this clone. CDR3 sequence: CASSPQDSPNYGYTF. As DNA, the CDR3 is TGTGCCAGCAGCCCTCAGGACAGCCCCAACTATGGCTACACCTTC. The chain uses TRBV9 and TRBJ1-2; possibly TRBD1 for D (6 bases). The V end was cut by 4 bases, the J end by 2 bases, with 15 bases between. There are 15 residues in the CDR3. Germline values: CDR1 SGDLS, CDR2 YYNGEE.

The V call is TRBV6-1, the J call TRBJ2-4, with a possible D match to TRBD2 (6 bases). Between the trimmed V and J ends, which lost 6 bases and 0 bases, there was a span of 12 bases. Looked up from germline, CDR1 is MNHNS and CDR2 is SASEGT. The CDR3 covers 15 residues. Here the CDR3 DNA reads TGTGCCAGCAGCCCGCCGGGGGTAGCCAAAAACATTCAGTACTTC. As protein: CASSPPGVAKNIQYF.

This clone was counted a few times. This sequence joins TRBV4-3 and TRBJ2-7; 9 bases map to TRBD2. The V and J ends lost 0 bases and 3 bases, in that order; junction bases with no gene match: 6. Germline lookup yields CDR1 LGHNA and CDR2 YSLEER. The CDR3 loop spans 16 amino acids. CDR3 DNA: TGCGCCAGCAGCCAAGATAGCGGGAGCCTCTACTACGAGCAGTACTTC. Translation: CASSQDSGSLYYEQYF.